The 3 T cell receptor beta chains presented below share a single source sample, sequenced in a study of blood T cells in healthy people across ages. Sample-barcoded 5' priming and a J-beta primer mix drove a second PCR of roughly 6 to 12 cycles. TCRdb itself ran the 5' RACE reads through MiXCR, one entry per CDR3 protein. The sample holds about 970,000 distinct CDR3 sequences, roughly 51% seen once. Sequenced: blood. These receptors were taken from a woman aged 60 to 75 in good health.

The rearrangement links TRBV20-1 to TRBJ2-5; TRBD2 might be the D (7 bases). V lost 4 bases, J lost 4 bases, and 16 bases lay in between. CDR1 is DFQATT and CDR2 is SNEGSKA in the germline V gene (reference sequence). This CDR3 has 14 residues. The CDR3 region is CSATPPRGGETQYF. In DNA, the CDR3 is TGCAGTGCTACACCGCCTAGGGGGGGAGAGACCCAGTACTTC.

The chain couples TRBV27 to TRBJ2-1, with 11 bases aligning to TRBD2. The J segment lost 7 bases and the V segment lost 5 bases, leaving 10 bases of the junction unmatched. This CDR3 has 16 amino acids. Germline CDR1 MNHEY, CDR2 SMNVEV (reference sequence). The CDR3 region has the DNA TGTGCCAGCAGTCCGCCTAGCGGGAGGATAGTTAATGAGCAGTTCTTC. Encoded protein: CASSPPSGRIVNEQFF.

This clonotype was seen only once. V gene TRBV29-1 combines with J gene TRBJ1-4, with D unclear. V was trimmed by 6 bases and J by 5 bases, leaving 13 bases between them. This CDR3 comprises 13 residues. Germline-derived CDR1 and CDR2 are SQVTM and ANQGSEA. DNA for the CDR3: TGCAGCGTACCTTCCCCCCTCAATGAAAAACTGTTTTTT. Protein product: CSVPSPLNEKLFF. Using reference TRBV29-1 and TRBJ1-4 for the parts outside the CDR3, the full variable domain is SAVISQKPSRDICQRGTSLTIQCQVDSQVTMMFWYRQQPGQSLTLIATANQGSEATYESGFVIDKFPISRPNLTFSTLTVSNMSPEDSSIYLCSVPSPLNEKLFFGSGTQLSVL.